This is a list of T cell receptor beta chains from one sample in a study of cytomegalovirus exposure and HLA in healthy donors. Sequenced by immunoSEQ multiplex PCR; TCRdb stores in-frame clones only, minus some. The data show about 190,000 clones, about nine tenths seen once. Material: PBMCs. All receptors come from a boy under 10 years old in good health and CMV-seronegative. The CDR3 runs from the conserved cysteine through the conserved F or W. D genes are given only for firm matches. Clone size is stated in some rows and not others, as once, few, many or a class when expanded.

size: few; V: TRBV28; J: TRBJ1-4; D: TRBD1; DNA: TGTGCCAGCAGTTCTGGACAGGGATATGAAAAACTGTTTTTT; CDR3: CASSSGQGYEKLFF
size: NA; V: TRBV11-2; J: TRBJ1-1; D: NA; DNA: TGTGCCAGCAGCTCATTTGGCATGAACACTGAAGCTTTCTTT; CDR3: CASSSFGMNTEAFF
size: NA; V: TRBV6-4; J: TRBJ2-1; D: TRBD2; DNA: TGTGCCAGCAGTGCGTCCGGGACTAGCGGGAGCAATGAGCAGTTCTTC; CDR3: CASSASGTSGSNEQFF
size: NA; V: TRBV19; J: TRBJ2-3; D: TRBD2; DNA: TGTGCCAGTCGACTAGCGGGGGGGCCCACAGATACGCAGTATTTT; CDR3: CASRLAGGPTDTQYF
size: NA; V: TRBV5-1; J: TRBJ2-7; D: NA; DNA: TGCGCCAGCAGCTTGGGTTCCAGGGGAGAGGGTCGCTACGAGCAGTACTTC; CDR3: CASSLGSRGEGRYEQYF
size: NA; V: TRBV9; J: TRBJ2-7; D: TRBD2; DNA: TGTGCCAGCAGCGTAGGCGGGGGGGCTTACGAGCAGTACTTC; CDR3: CASSVGGGAYEQYF
size: NA; V: TRBV7-2; J: TRBJ2-3; D: NA; DNA: TGTGCCAGCAGCTTAGTAATCCCAGATACGCAGTATTTT; CDR3: CASSLVIPDTQYF
size: NA; V: TRBV7-3; J: TRBJ2-2; D: TRBD2; DNA: TGTGCCAGCAGCCCCAGGATACTAGCGGTGGGGACCGGGGAGCTGTTTTTT; CDR3: CASSPRILAVGTGELFF
size: NA; V: TRBV2; J: TRBJ2-7; D: NA; DNA: TGTGCCAGCAGTGAGGATCTGTGGGGGCCCTACGAGCAGTACTTC; CDR3: CASSEDLWGPYEQYF
size: NA; V: TRBV9; J: TRBJ2-1; D: TRBD2; DNA: TGTGCCAGCAGCGAGGGAGGTAGCGGGGGGGGCGTTCTATACAATGAGCAGTTCTTC; CDR3: CASSEGGSGGGVLYNEQFF
size: NA; V: TRBV19; J: TRBJ2-7; D: TRBD1; DNA: TGTGCCAGTAGCACTACCGGGACAGGGATATACGAGCAGTACTTC; CDR3: CASSTTGTGIYEQYF
size: NA; V: TRBV29-1; J: TRBJ2-7; D: NA; DNA: TGCAGCGTTCGGTTCTCAGGGTCCCCCTACGAGCAGTACTTC; CDR3: CSVRFSGSPYEQYF
size: few; V: TRBV4-1; J: TRBJ2-6; D: NA; DNA: TGCGCCAGCAGCCAAGTCTCCGGGGCCAACGTCCTGACTTTC; CDR3: CASSQVSGANVLTF
size: few; V: TRBV7-2; J: TRBJ1-1; D: TRBD1; DNA: TGTGCCAGCAGCTTTAGGGGCAGGGGGATTGGCGCTTTCTTT; CDR3: CASSFRGRGIGAFF
size: NA; V: TRBV5-1; J: TRBJ2-3; D: TRBD2; DNA: TGCGCCAGCAGCTTGGTCGTGGCTAGCGGTCGCACAGATACGCAGTATTTT; CDR3: CASSLVVASGRTDTQYF
size: NA; V: TRBV6-6; J: TRBJ2-7; D: NA; DNA: TGTGCCAGCAGTTTCCCGACAGACGAGCAGTACTTC; CDR3: CASSFPTDEQYF
size: NA; V: TRBV4-1; J: TRBJ2-2; D: TRBD1; DNA: TGCGCCAGCAGCTTCCGGGACAGGAACACCGGGGAGCTGTTTTTT; CDR3: CASSFRDRNTGELFF
size: NA; V: TRBV5-1; J: TRBJ1-1; D: TRBD1; DNA: TGCGCCAGCAGCACAGGACAGGCCGCCGAGCGGGCTTTCTTT; CDR3: CASSTGQAAERAFF
size: NA; V: TRBV5-6; J: TRBJ2-1; D: TRBD2; DNA: TGTGCCAGCAGCTTCGGACTAGCGGCTAACTACAATGAGCAGTTCTTC; CDR3: CASSFGLAANYNEQFF
size: NA; V: TRBV5-1; J: TRBJ1-3; D: NA; DNA: TGCGCCAGCAGCCTCAAATCAGGGGACTCTGGAAACACCATATATTTT; CDR3: CASSLKSGDSGNTIYF
size: NA; V: TRBV6-5; J: TRBJ1-6; D: TRBD1; DNA: TGTGCCAGCAGTAGGGACAGGAATTCACCCCTCCACTTT; CDR3: CASSRDRNSPLHF
size: NA; V: TRBV10-3; J: TRBJ1-6; D: TRBD1; DNA: TGTGCCATCAGTGACCCCGGGACAGGGGGCTTTGAACCCCTCCACTTT; CDR3: CAISDPGTGGFEPLHF
size: NA; V: TRBV7-9; J: TRBJ1-4; D: TRBD1; DNA: TGTTCCAGCAGGCAGGACAGGGGCACTAATGAAAAACTGTTTTTT; CDR3: CSSRQDRGTNEKLFF
size: NA; V: TRBV7-8; J: TRBJ2-7; D: NA; DNA: TGTGCCAGCAGCTTGCGGGCGCGATACGAGCAGTACTTC; CDR3: CASSLRARYEQYF
size: NA; V: TRBV7-6; J: TRBJ2-5; D: NA; DNA: TGTGCCAGCAGCTTAATGGCCGCCGCACAAGAGACCCAGTACTTC; CDR3: CASSLMAAAQETQYF
size: few; V: TRBV9; J: TRBJ1-5; D: TRBD1; DNA: TGTGCCAGCAGCGGAACAGGGGCGGGTCAGCCCCAGCATTTT; CDR3: CASSGTGAGQPQHF